These 10 T cell receptor beta chains originate from one sample sequenced in a study of T cell changes during pregnancy in multiple sclerosis. The data were produced by immunoSEQ multiplex PCR, yet TCRdb's version contains in-frame clones alone and is incomplete. The repertoire holds more than 55,000 clones, with nearly 95% as singletons. Sequencing was performed on peripheral blood, taken in the first trimester of pregnancy. These receptors came from a female donor with multiple sclerosis, enrolled in a pregnancy study.

CDR3 nucleotides: TGCGCCAGCAGCCAAGAGGCTAGCGGGGGCCCTTCCAATGAGCAGTTCTTC. It yields the protein CASSQEASGGPSNEQFF. The chain has TRBV4-3 and TRBJ2-1, with 10 bases that match TRBD2. The CDR3 has 17 residues. Germline V gene lookup returns CDR1 LGHNA and CDR2 YSLEER. Losses at the gene ends were 0 bases for V and 6 bases for J; bases not matched to a gene: 8.

The V gene is TRBV6-6, the J gene TRBJ1-1, with a possible D match to TRBD1 (6 bases). Germline assignment: CDR1 MNHNY and CDR2 SVGAGI (reference sequence). V lost 5 bases and J 4 bases, leaving 20 bases between the germline ends. CDR3 length: 16 amino acids. DNA of the CDR3: TGTGCCAGCAGTGGCCCCGGGGGGCGATGGGGCACTGAAGCTTTCTTT. Protein sequence: CASSGPGGRWGTEAFF.

The chain joins TRBV2 to TRBJ1-2, with TRBD1 matching 9 bases. J was trimmed by 5 bases and V by 6 bases; bases with no gene match: 7. CDR1 and CDR2 from the germline V gene are SNHLY and FYNNEI. CDR3 length: 14 residues. The CDR3 here is CASRDRDRVYGYTF. CDR3 in DNA: TGTGCCAGCAGAGACCGGGACAGGGTTTATGGCTACACCTTC.

CDR3 DNA sequence: TGTGCCAGCAGCGGAGCGACAGGGGGTAATTCACCCCTCCACTTT. The encoded protein is CASSGATGGNSPLHF. The chain has TRBV5-4 and TRBJ1-6; 9 bases fit TRBD1. The ends lost 4 bases at V and 6 bases at J; junction bases unmatched: 5. This CDR3 comprises 15 residues. The germline V gene encodes CDR1 SGHNT and CDR2 YYREEE (reference sequence).

The chain is built from TRBV5-5 and TRBJ1-1, with TRBD1 as a possible D gene (5 bases). V lost 3 bases to trimming and J lost 5 bases, with 20 bases between them. CDR3 size: 16 residues. The V gene's germline CDR1 is SGHKS and CDR2 YYEKEE (reference sequence). CDR3 bases: TGTGCCAGCAGCTCCCCGTCTCCGGGGGGGGTGACTGAAGCTTTCTTT. Protein: CASSSPSPGGVTEAFF.

This rearrangement joins TRBV18 to TRBJ2-3, with 7 bases matching TRBD1. This CDR3 spans 13 amino acids. Germline V gene sequence: CDR1 KGHSH, CDR2 LQKENI. The V gene end was trimmed by 6 bases and the J gene end by 3 bases; junction bases not matched to a gene: 3. The CDR3 is CASSLGQTDTQYF. The CDR3 bases are TGTGCCAGCTCTCTGGGACAGACAGATACGCAGTATTTT.

CDR3 loop: CAISAPVQGVSYEQYF. The CDR3 region has the DNA TGTGCCATCAGTGCCCCGGTGCAGGGGGTATCCTACGAGCAGTACTTC. The rearrangement joins TRBV10-3 to TRBJ2-7; 7 positions agree with TRBD1. The CDR3 has 16 amino acids. Germline CDR1 ENHRY, CDR2 SYGVKD. V trimming: 4 bases; J trimming: 1 base; junction bases outside the gene matches: 10.

This chain connects TRBV7-3 to TRBJ1-5; no definite D call. Trimming shortened V by 8 bases and J by 0 bases, and 23 bases separated the two germline ends. Germline values: CDR1 SGHTA, CDR2 FQGTGA. This CDR3 spans 18 amino acids. The CDR3 reads CASPPLTLPGYSNQPQHF. The DNA for the CDR3 is TGTGCCAGCCCCCCCTTGACCCTCCCGGGGTATAGCAATCAGCCCCAGCATTTT.

The chain has TRBV19 and TRBJ2-1, with 7 bases aligning to TRBD1. The V segment lost 3 bases and the J segment 2 bases; nucleotides outside the gene matches: 7. This CDR3 contains 16 residues. Looked up from germline, CDR1 is LNHDA and CDR2 is SQIVND (reference sequence). CDR3 sequence reads: CASSMSQGVTYNEQFF. CDR3 DNA sequence: TGTGCCAGTAGTATGTCGCAGGGGGTAACCTACAATGAGCAGTTCTTC.

This clone occurred once. The rearrangement links TRBV5-4 to TRBJ1-3; no clear D gene. There are 16 residues in the CDR3. Germline V gene lookup returns CDR1 SGHNT and CDR2 YYREEE (reference sequence). V was shortened by 2 bases and J by 2 bases, with 14 bases between the two germline ends. The CDR3 is CASSLGGERAGNTIYF. The CDR3 nucleotides read TGTGCCAGCAGCTTAGGTGGGGAGCGGGCTGGAAACACCATATATTTT.